This entry concerns a single TCR beta chain. Its antigen is still unknown. The sample belongs to a study of shared clonotypes between healthy human individuals. Study-wide findings and caveats: Donor clonotype sharing was expected to depend on sequencing depth. Generally, estimated richness proved larger in naive subsets than it did in memory subsets.

Assay used: immunoSEQ multiplex PCR; TCRdb lists only in-frame clones, some missing. This sample yields approximately 2.3 million clones, of which approximately 95% are seen a single time; 0.39% belongs to the top ten. The study separated CD4+ cells into CD45RA+ naive and CD45RA-negative memory subsets. This sequence was found in a man between 18 and 35 years old in good health. Some clones in this sample may be carry-over from other donors' samples. Sequences were obtained from naive CD4+ T cells from PBMCs. Noted subset: CD45RA+ positively selected.

CDR3 in DNA: TGTGCCAGCGTCGGGGGGAACGAGCAGTACTTC. Protein sequence: CASVGGNEQYF. The chain uses TRBV28 and TRBJ2-7; 7 positions match TRBD2. This CDR3 comprises 11 residues. Looked up from germline, CDR1 is MDHEN and CDR2 is SYDVKM. The V segment lost 8 bases and the J segment 5 bases; nucleotides outside the gene matches: 3.